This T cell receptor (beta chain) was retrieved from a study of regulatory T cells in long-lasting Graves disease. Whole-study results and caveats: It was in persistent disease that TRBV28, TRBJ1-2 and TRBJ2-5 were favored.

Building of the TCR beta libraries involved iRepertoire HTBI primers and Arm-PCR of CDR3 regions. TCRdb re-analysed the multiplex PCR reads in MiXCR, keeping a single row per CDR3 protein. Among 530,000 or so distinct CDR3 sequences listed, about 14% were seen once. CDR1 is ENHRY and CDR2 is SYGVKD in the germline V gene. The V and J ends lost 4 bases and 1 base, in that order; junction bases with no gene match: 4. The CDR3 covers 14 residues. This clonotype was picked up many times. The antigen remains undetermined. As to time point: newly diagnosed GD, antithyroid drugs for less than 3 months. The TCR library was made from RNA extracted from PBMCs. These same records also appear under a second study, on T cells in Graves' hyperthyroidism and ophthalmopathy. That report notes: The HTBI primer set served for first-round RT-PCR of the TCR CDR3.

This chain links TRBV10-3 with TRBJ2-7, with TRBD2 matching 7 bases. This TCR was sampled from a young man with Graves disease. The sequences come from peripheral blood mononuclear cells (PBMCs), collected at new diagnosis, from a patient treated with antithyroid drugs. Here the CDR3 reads CAISGGGSSYEQYF. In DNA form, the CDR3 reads TGTGCCATCAGTGGGGGCGGGAGTTCCTACGAGCAGTACTTC.